One sample yielded the 32 T cell receptor beta chains listed below, sequenced in a study of cytomegalovirus exposure and HLA in healthy donors. Both 60 Vbeta primers and 13 Jbeta primers went into the PCR. Here immunoSEQ multiplex PCR was the method, and the copy in TCRdb shows in-frame clones only, minus some. Of approximately 130,000 clones detected, around 75% appear once; the ten largest clones hold roughly 3%. Sequencing used PBMCs. These receptors were taken from a man aged 25-45 years in good health and CMV-seronegative.

The V call is TRBV7-2, the J call TRBJ2-2; no clear D. The V and J ends lost 4 bases and 2 bases respectively, with 2 bases between them. Germline-derived CDR1 and CDR2 are SGHTA and FQGNSA. The CDR3 contains 12 residues. The DNA of the CDR3 is TGTGCCAGCAGCTCTAACACCGGGGAGCTGTTTTTT. This gives the protein CASSSNTGELFF. Full variable domain (rest looked up from reference TRBV7-2 and TRBJ2-2): GAGVSQSPSNKVTEKGKDVELRCDPISGHTALYWYRQSLGQGLEFLIYFQGNSAPDKSGLPSDRFSAERTGGSVSTLTIQRTQQEDSAVYLCASSSNTGELFFGEGSRLTVL.

This clone was recorded only once. The genes are TRBV25-1 and TRBJ2-7; D gene ambiguous. V was trimmed by 6 bases and J by 0 bases, leaving 9 bases between them. Germline assignment: CDR1 MGHDK and CDR2 SYGVNS. The CDR3 is made up of 13 amino acids. The CDR3 sequence is CASSEVGSYEQYF. The CDR3 coding sequence is TGTGCCAGCAGCGAGGTGGGCTCCTACGAGCAGTACTTC.

The chain links TRBV19 to TRBJ2-5; TRBD2 matches at 7 bases. Trimming cost V 5 bases and J 1 base; bases outside gene matches: 10. Germline values: CDR1 LNHDA, CDR2 SQIVND (reference sequence). CDR3 length: 16 amino acids. The CDR3 here is CASSLLAASGQETQYF. The CDR3 coding sequence is TGTGCCAGTAGTCTCTTGGCGGCTAGCGGCCAAGAGACCCAGTACTTC.

This rearrangement joins TRBV30 to TRBJ2-2; D is perhaps TRBD1 (5 bases). Deletions cut 5 bases from V and 4 bases from J, with 14 bases between. Germline CDR1 and CDR2: GTSNPN and SVGIG (reference sequence). This CDR3 has 14 amino acids. The CDR3 DNA sequence: TGTGCCTGGCGACAGAATAGTGGCACCGGGGAGCTGTTTTTT. This codes for CAWRQNSGTGELFF.

The chain joins TRBV28 to TRBJ1-5; TRBD1 is a possible D gene (5 bases). Germline V gene sequence: CDR1 MDHEN, CDR2 SYDVKM. V dropped 6 bases and J dropped 2 bases, with 17 bases sitting between them. CDR3 length: 16 amino acids. CDR3 sequence (DNA): TGTGCCAGCAGCCACACCTGGGGGGTTGGCAATCAGCCCCAGCATTTT. Translating it yields CASSHTWGVGNQPQHF.

The CDR3 loop is CAWSENRQQETQYF. CDR3 DNA: TGTGCCTGGAGTGAGAACAGGCAACAAGAGACCCAGTACTTC. V and J are TRBV30 and TRBJ2-5, with a tentative D call TRBD1 (5 bases). Germline assignment: CDR1 GTSNPN and CDR2 SVGIG (reference sequence). This CDR3 is built from 14 residues. V was pared by 1 base and J by 2 bases, with 11 bases between.

The CDR3 sequence is CASSLGLAGGPQDTQYF. For the CDR3, the DNA is TGCGCCAGCAGCCTAGGACTAGCGGGAGGGCCCCAAGATACGCAGTATTTT. The chain carries TRBV5-1 and TRBJ2-3; 15 bases are a match to TRBD2. With 4 bases clipped from V and 5 bases from J, the junction kept 8 bases outside the gene matches. The CDR3 contains 17 residues. Per germline, CDR1 SGHRS and CDR2 YFSETQ.

This sequence joins TRBV5-1 and TRBJ1-5; D remains unclear. V was shortened by 2 bases and J by 4 bases, with 10 bases between the two germline ends. Germline values: CDR1 SGHRS, CDR2 YFSETQ. This CDR3 comprises 14 residues. The CDR3 sequence is CASSFGGNNQPQHF. CDR3 DNA sequence: TGCGCCAGCAGCTTCGGCGGGAATAATCAGCCCCAGCATTTT.

This chain connects TRBV5-4 to TRBJ2-7, with 12 bases fitting TRBD2. The length of the CDR3 is 18 residues. Germline V gene lookup returns CDR1 SGHNT and CDR2 YYREEE (reference sequence). The junction had 16 bases not matched to a gene; V was cut back by 4 bases and J by 5 bases. The CDR3 nucleotides read TGTGCCAGCAGCCCTCTAAATTTACTAGCGGGAGGTGAGAACGAGCAGTACTTC. Translating gives CASSPLNLLAGGENEQYF.

This clone appeared a few times. The chain recombines TRBV7-2 with TRBJ2-3; D is ambiguous. Germline V lookup: CDR1 SGHTA, CDR2 FQGNSA. CDR3 length: 12 amino acids. V was clipped by 0 bases and J by 6 bases, with 4 bases between them. The CDR3: CASSLAQDTQYF. The CDR3 region has the DNA TGTGCCAGCAGCTTAGCCCAGGATACGCAGTATTTT.

The chain joins TRBV30 to TRBJ1-1, with D possibly TRBD1 on 6 matching bases. Germline values: CDR1 GTSNPN, CDR2 SVGIG (reference sequence). This CDR3 spans 14 amino acids. Trimming removed 5 bases at V and 0 bases at J, with 13 bases between. This CDR3 reads CAWVGQLMNTEAFF. Written as DNA, the CDR3 is TGTGCCTGGGTCGGACAGCTAATGAACACTGAAGCTTTCTTT.

The rearrangement links TRBV27 to TRBJ1-5; possible D gene TRBD1, 6 bases. The CDR3 has 14 residues. V was trimmed by 5 bases and J by 3 bases, leaving 11 bases between them. Germline V gene data show CDR1 as MNHEY and CDR2 as SMNVEV (reference sequence). The CDR3 loop is CASSPQGYNQPQHF. The CDR3 DNA sequence: TGTGCCAGCAGTCCGCAGGGGTACAATCAGCCCCAGCATTTT.

The V and J genes are TRBV7-2 and TRBJ2-5; 8 bases match TRBD1. V lost 5 bases to trimming and J lost 4 bases; unmatched junction nucleotides: 3. CDR1 is SGHTA and CDR2 is FQGNSA in the germline V gene. CDR3 size: 13 residues. CDR3 in amino acids: CASSLTGGETQYF. For the CDR3, the DNA is TGTGCCAGCAGCCTCACAGGGGGAGAGACCCAGTACTTC.

This clone was seen just once. This sequence joins TRBV5-1 and TRBJ2-7, with TRBD2 identical over 8 bases. Germline assignment: CDR1 SGHRS and CDR2 YFSETQ. The CDR3 has 16 residues. With 2 bases clipped from V and 4 bases from J, the junction kept 11 bases outside the gene matches. In DNA, the CDR3 is TGCGCCAGCAGCTTCACGTTGGGTAGCGGGGTGTACGAGCAGTACTTC. Encoded protein: CASSFTLGSGVYEQYF.

The J gene is TRBJ1-1, the V gene TRBV29-1; no definite D call. In germline, CDR1 is SQVTM, CDR2 ANQGSEA. CDR3 length: 14 residues. V was clipped by 4 bases and J by 6 bases, with 18 bases between them. CDR3 in DNA: TGCAGCGTTGTGGGCATGTGGGCGAGACCTGAAGCTTTCTTT. This translates into CSVVGMWARPEAFF. The whole variable domain, remainder taken from reference TRBV29-1 and TRBJ1-1, is SAVISQKPSRDICQRGTSLTIQCQVDSQVTMMFWYRQQPGQSLTLIATANQGSEATYESGFVIDKFPISRPNLTFSTLTVSNMSPEDSSIYLCSVVGMWARPEAFFGQGTRLTVV.

The chain is built from TRBV7-2 and TRBJ1-2; D gene uncertain. This CDR3 is 12 amino acids long. Per the germline V gene, CDR1 is SGHTA and CDR2 is FQGNSA. Trimming removed 3 bases at V and 6 bases at J, with 8 bases between. CDR3 nucleotides: TGTGCCAGCAGCTTGCACACCGATGGCTACACCTTC. Its protein product is CASSLHTDGYTF.

This chain joins TRBV27 and TRBJ1-4, with 8 bases identical to TRBD1. CDR1 and CDR2 from the germline V gene are MNHEY and SMNVEV (reference sequence). The CDR3 extends over 17 amino acids. V lost 2 bases to trimming and J lost 7 bases; unmatched junction nucleotides: 12. The CDR3 DNA reads TGTGCCAGCAGTTTAGCCGCGCAGGGGGCGCTTTCTGAAAAACTGTTTTTT. Translating gives CASSLAAQGALSEKLFF.

V is TRBV4-3 and J is TRBJ2-4; 10 bases fit TRBD1. V shed 3 bases, J shed 1 base, and the junction held 21 bases outside the gene matches. Germline values: CDR1 LGHNA, CDR2 YSLEER. The CDR3 extends over 22 amino acids. The CDR3 sequence: CASSQEGVWGTGASAAKNIQYF. The DNA of the CDR3 is TGCGCCAGCAGCCAGGAAGGGGTTTGGGGGACAGGGGCGTCCGCGGCCAAAAACATTCAGTACTTC.

The chain combines TRBV7-6 with TRBJ2-7; TRBD2 agrees at 8 bases. CDR1 and CDR2 (germline): SGHVS, FNYEAQ. J was trimmed by 0 bases and V by 5 bases; bases with no gene match: 6. This CDR3 has 15 residues. In nucleotides, the CDR3 is TGTGCCAGCAGCCGGGGGGGAGCGGACTCCTACGAGCAGTACTTC. Translated, it gives CASSRGGADSYEQYF. Full variable domain (remainder filled in from reference TRBV7-6 and TRBJ2-7): GAGVSQSPRYKVTKRGQDVALRCDPISGHVSLYWYRQALGQGPEFLTYFNYEAQQDKSGLPNDRFSAERPEGSISTLTIQRTEQRDSAMYRCASSRGGADSYEQYFGPGTRLTVT.

The chain employs TRBV5-1 and TRBJ2-1, with TRBD2 identical over 9 bases. CDR1 SGHRS and CDR2 YFSETQ come from the germline V gene. V shed 0 bases, J shed 5 bases, and the junction held 6 bases outside the gene matches. The CDR3 has 16 residues. The chain's CDR3 is CASSLAPAGGNNEQFF. CDR3 coding DNA: TGCGCCAGCAGCTTGGCCCCAGCGGGAGGTAACAATGAGCAGTTCTTC.

The chain couples TRBV9 to TRBJ2-3; TRBD2 aligns across 8 bases. The CDR3 runs to 15 residues. Germline assignment: CDR1 SGDLS and CDR2 YYNGEE. V lost 4 bases to trimming and J lost 6 bases; unmatched junction nucleotides: 10. The CDR3 coding sequence is TGTGCCAGCAGCCAAGCGGGGGTCCATCAGGATACGCAGTATTTT. Translation gives CASSQAGVHQDTQYF.

This sequence joins TRBV7-2 and TRBJ1-2; 8 positions match TRBD1. V gave up 4 bases and J gave up 4 bases; unmatched junction bases: 2. Germline CDR1 SGHTA, CDR2 FQGNSA. This CDR3 spans 13 amino acids. CDR3 protein: CASSSRGLYGYTF. CDR3 DNA sequence: TGTGCCAGCAGCTCCAGGGGGCTCTATGGCTACACCTTC.

The chain links TRBV7-2 to TRBJ2-3; TRBD1 agrees at 8 bases. Germline V gives CDR1 SGHTA, CDR2 FQGNSA. The CDR3 consists of 17 residues. V shed 4 bases and J 5 bases; nucleotides not matched to a gene: 14. CDR3 sequence (DNA): TGTGCCAGCAGCTCTCCCCGGACCGGGACAGGAGGAGATACGCAGTATTTT. It specifies CASSSPRTGTGGDTQYF.

For this clone: A read error is likely, as this CDR3 ends without the conserved phenylalanine or tryptophan. It is unclear where the CDR3 begins or ends on the DNA, so no DNA is shown, and the CDR3 is as TCRdb lists it. The chain is built from TRBV2 and TRBJ1-4; the DNA was not used to check the table's D call, TRBD1. The CDR3 is 11 amino acids in total, end residues counted. CDR1 is SNHLY, CDR2 FYNNEI, per germline. This chain's CDR3 is CASSESGAHSP.

The chain employs TRBV7-8 and TRBJ2-7; tentatively, D is TRBD2 (5 bases). This CDR3 comprises 14 residues. Germline CDR1 reads SGHVS; CDR2 reads FQNEAQ. Trimming removed 0 bases at V and 9 bases at J, with 15 bases between. In DNA form, the CDR3 reads TGTGCCAGCAGCTTAGCATCGGACTCGCGGTCGCAGTACTTC. It encodes CASSLASDSRSQYF.

The chain has TRBV5-1 and TRBJ2-2; TRBD1 aligns across 9 bases. Germline lookup yields CDR1 SGHRS and CDR2 YFSETQ. The ends lost 4 bases at V and 6 bases at J; junction bases unmatched: 7. This CDR3 has 15 amino acids. Here the CDR3 reads CASSPGQGPPGELFF. DNA of the CDR3: TGCGCCAGCAGCCCGGGACAGGGACCCCCCGGGGAGCTGTTTTTT.

This clone was seen a handful of times. The chain has TRBV4-2 and TRBJ2-7; 12 nucleotides agree with TRBD2. The length of the CDR3 is 16 residues. Germline values: CDR1 LGHNA, CDR2 YNFKEQ. After removal of 4 bases from V and 3 bases from J, the junction contained 7 bases not matched to a gene. The CDR3, as DNA: TGTGCCAGCAGCCTGGGACTAGCGGGTCCAAGCTACGAGCAGTACTTC. As protein: CASSLGLAGPSYEQYF.

The chain recombines TRBV7-8 with TRBJ2-1; 11 nucleotides line up with TRBD2. V trimming: 5 bases; J trimming: 7 bases; junction bases outside the gene matches: 7. CDR3 length: 15 amino acids. Per the germline V gene, CDR1 is SGHVS and CDR2 is FQNEAQ. CDR3 region: CASSRRLAGQNEQFF. The DNA of the CDR3 is TGTGCCAGCAGCCGCCGACTAGCGGGACAGAATGAGCAGTTCTTC.

This sequence joins TRBV11-2 and TRBJ2-3; 7 positions agree with TRBD2. Germline V CDR1 and CDR2: SGHAT, FQNNGV. The CDR3 extends over 16 amino acids. V was clipped by 1 base and J by 3 bases; unmatched bases: 7. The CDR3 sequence is CASSLGEPGGTDTQYF. Written as DNA, the CDR3 is TGTGCCAGCAGCTTAGGGGAACCGGGAGGAACAGATACGCAGTATTTT.

This clone was observed once. V and J are TRBV30 and TRBJ1-1; perhaps TRBD1 as D (6 bases). Germline V gene data show CDR1 as GTSNPN and CDR2 as SVGIG (reference sequence). There are 11 residues in the CDR3. Trimming took 8 bases from V and 11 from J, leaving 18 bases between them. This CDR3 reads CALVGARAAFF. DNA of the CDR3: TGTGCCCTGGTGGGGGCGCGGGCGGCTTTCTTT.

This clone was found a few times. The V call is TRBV19, the J call TRBJ2-7; a weak D match, TRBD1 (5 bases). The CDR3 runs 15 residues. Per germline, CDR1 LNHDA and CDR2 SQIVND (reference sequence). Trimming shortened V by 1 base and J by 2 bases, and 12 bases separated the two germline ends. The CDR3 DNA is TGTGCCAGTAGTATAGTTGCAGGGCCTACCTACGAGCAGTACTTC. Its protein product is CASSIVAGPTYEQYF.

This chain uses TRBV27 with TRBJ2-7; TRBD2 matches at 9 bases. CDR1 MNHEY and CDR2 SMNVEV come from the germline V gene (reference sequence). V was pared by 2 bases and J by 2 bases, with 4 bases of the junction left unmatched. CDR3 length equals 15 residues. This CDR3 reads CASSLAGGVTYEQYF. As DNA, the CDR3 is TGTGCCAGCAGTTTAGCGGGAGGGGTGACCTACGAGCAGTACTTC.